This T cell receptor beta chain was recovered during a study of shared clonotypes between healthy human individuals. Study-wide results and limits: Shared clonotypes across all four donors exceeded non-shared ones in generation probability. Represented diversity (both genetic and exposure-history) was limited by the small number of donors.

Cells designated naive CD8 were CD45RO-negative and were positively selected for CCR7, with terminally differentiated effector memory CD45RA+ cells excluded. This clone has a single count. Its antigen is undetermined. Using immunoSEQ multiplex PCR, the repertoire was profiled, and TCRdb retains in-frame clones only, with some absent. The sample shows some 2.1 million clones, over 85% of them seen only once. Material: naive CD8+ T cells from PBMCs. The clonotype originates from a man aged 18 to 35 in good health. Some clones in this sample may be carry-over from other donors' samples.

The CDR3 reads CASSPTSSRGNEQFF. DNA for the CDR3: TGCGCCAGCAGCCCTACTAGCTCGCGAGGGAATGAGCAGTTCTTC. This rearrangement joins TRBV4-1 to TRBJ2-1, with a possible D match to TRBD2 (6 bases). Germline assignment: CDR1 MGHRA and CDR2 YSYEKL. This CDR3 spans 15 amino acids. V lost 4 bases to trimming and J lost 7 bases, with 17 bases between them.